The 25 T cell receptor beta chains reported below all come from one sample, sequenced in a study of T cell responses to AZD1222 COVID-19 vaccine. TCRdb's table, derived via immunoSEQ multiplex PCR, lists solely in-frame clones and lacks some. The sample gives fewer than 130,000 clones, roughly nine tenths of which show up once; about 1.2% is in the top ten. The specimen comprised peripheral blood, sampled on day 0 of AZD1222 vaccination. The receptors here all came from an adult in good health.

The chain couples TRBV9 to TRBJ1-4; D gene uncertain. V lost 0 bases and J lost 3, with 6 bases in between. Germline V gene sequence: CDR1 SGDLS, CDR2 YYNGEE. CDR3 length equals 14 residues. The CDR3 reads CASSVGWANEKLFF. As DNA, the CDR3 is TGTGCCAGCAGCGTAGGCTGGGCTAATGAAAAACTGTTTTTT.

For the CDR3, the DNA is TGTGCCAGCAGTGAAGCCAGCCGTAATTCACCCCTCCACTTT. It specifies CASSEASRNSPLHF. The J gene is TRBJ1-6, the V gene TRBV6-1; D gene uncertain. The CDR3 is 14 residues long. CDR1 is MNHNS, CDR2 SASEGT, per germline. V was shortened by 0 bases and J by 6 bases, with 6 bases between the two germline ends.

The CDR3: CASSPQGDEQFF. The CDR3 coding sequence is TGTGCCAGCAGCCCTCAAGGGGATGAGCAGTTCTTC. The chain has TRBV7-8 and TRBJ2-1, with a weak D call TRBD1 (5 bases). The germline CDR1 and CDR2 sequences are SGHVS and FQNEAQ. The CDR3 is 12 residues long. Trimming shortened V by 5 bases and J by 8 bases, and 10 bases separated the two germline ends.

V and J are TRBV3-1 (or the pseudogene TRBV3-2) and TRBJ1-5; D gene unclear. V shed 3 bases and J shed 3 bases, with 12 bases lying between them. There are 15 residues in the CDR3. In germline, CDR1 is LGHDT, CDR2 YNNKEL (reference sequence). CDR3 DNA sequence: TGTGCCAGCAGCCAGGTGGCAGGAACCAATCAGCCCCAGCATTTT. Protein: CASSQVAGTNQPQHF.

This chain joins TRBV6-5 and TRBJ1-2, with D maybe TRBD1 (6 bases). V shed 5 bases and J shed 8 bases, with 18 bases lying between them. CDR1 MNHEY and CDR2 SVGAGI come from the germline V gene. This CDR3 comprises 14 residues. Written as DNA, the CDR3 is TGTGCCAGCAGTCACAGGGTTTCTCCGGAAGGCTACACCTTC. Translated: CASSHRVSPEGYTF.

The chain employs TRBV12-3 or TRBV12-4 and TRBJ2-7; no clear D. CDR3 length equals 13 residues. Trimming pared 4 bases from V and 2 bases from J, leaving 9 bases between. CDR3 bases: TGTGCCAGCAGTTCCGACTCCCCCTACGAGCAGTACTTC. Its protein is CASSSDSPYEQYF.

CDR3 amino acids: CASSFLDEQYF. CDR3 nucleotide sequence: TGTGCCAGCAGCTTTTTAGACGAGCAGTACTTC. The chain has TRBV7-9 and TRBJ2-7; D remains ambiguous. The germline V gene has CDR1 SEHNR and CDR2 FQNEAQ (reference sequence). Trimming left V 3 bases short and J 5 bases short, with 5 bases between. This CDR3 region has 11 residues.

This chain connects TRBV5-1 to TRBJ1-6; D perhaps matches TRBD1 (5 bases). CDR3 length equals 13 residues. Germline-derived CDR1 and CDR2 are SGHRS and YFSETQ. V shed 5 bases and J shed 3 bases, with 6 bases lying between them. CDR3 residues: CASRQDYNSPLHF. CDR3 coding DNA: TGCGCCAGCAGACAGGACTATAATTCACCCCTCCACTTT.

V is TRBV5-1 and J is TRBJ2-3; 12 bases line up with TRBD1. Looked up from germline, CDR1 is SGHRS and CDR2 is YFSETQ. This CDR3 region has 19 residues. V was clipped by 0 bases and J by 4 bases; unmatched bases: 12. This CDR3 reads CASSLADYRDRGPADTQYF. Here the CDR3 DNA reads TGCGCCAGCAGCTTGGCCGACTACCGGGACAGGGGGCCCGCAGATACGCAGTATTTT. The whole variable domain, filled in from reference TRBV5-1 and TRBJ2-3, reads KAGVTQTPRYLIKTRGQQVTLSCSPISGHRSVSWYQQTPGQGLQFLFEYFSETQRNKGNFPGRFSGRQFSNSRSEMNVSTLELGDSALYLCASSLADYRDRGPADTQYFGPGTRLTVL.

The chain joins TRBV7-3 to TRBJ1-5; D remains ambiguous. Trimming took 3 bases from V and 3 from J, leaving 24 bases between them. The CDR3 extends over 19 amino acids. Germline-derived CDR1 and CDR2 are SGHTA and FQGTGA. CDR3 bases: TGTGCCAGCAGCTTTATAACGGACGAGTGGCGTCGGAACAATCAGCCCCAGCATTTT. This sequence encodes CASSFITDEWRRNNQPQHF.

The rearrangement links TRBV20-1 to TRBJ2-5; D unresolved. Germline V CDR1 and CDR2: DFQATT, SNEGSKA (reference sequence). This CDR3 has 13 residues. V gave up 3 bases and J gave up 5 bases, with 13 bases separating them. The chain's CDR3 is CSASWQSGETQYF. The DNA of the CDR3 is TGCAGTGCTAGTTGGCAGTCCGGGGAGACCCAGTACTTC.

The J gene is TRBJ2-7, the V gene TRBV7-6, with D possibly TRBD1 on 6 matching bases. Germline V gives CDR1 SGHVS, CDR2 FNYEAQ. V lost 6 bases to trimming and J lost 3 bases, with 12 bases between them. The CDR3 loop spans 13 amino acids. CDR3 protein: CASRLTGDYEQYF. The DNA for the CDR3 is TGTGCCAGCAGACTGACAGGAGACTACGAGCAGTACTTC.

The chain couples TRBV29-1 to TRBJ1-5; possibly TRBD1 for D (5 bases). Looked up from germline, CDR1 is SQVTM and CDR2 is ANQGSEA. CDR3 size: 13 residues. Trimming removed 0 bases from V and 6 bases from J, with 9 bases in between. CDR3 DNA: TGCAGCGTTGAAGAGGTCGGGGGTCAGCCCCAGCATTTT. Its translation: CSVEEVGGQPQHF.

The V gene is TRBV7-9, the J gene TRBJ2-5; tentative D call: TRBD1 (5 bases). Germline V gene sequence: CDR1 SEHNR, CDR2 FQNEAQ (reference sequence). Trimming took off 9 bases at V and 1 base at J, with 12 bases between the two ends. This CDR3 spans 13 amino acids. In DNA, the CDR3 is TGTGCCAGTCTAAGGGGATTCCAAGAGACCCAGTACTTC. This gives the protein CASLRGFQETQYF.

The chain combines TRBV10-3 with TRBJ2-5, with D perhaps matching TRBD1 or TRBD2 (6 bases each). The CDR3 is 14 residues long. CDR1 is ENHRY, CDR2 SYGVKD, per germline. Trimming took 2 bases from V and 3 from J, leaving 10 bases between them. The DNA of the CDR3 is TGTGCCATCAGTGAGGGGGGGCCAGAAGAGACCCAGTACTTC. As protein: CAISEGGPEETQYF.

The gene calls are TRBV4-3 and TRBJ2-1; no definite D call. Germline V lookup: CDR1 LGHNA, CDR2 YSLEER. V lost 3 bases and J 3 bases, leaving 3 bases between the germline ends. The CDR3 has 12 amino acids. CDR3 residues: CASSHDYNEQFF. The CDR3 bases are TGCGCCAGCAGCCATGACTACAATGAGCAGTTCTTC.

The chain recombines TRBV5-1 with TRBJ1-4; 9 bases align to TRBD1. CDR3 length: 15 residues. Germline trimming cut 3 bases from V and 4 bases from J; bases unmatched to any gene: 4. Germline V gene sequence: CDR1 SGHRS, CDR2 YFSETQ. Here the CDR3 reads CASSSTGGLNEKLFF. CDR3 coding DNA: TGCGCCAGCAGCTCCACAGGGGGCCTTAATGAAAAACTGTTTTTT. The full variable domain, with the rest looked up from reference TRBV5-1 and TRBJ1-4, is KAGVTQTPRYLIKTRGQQVTLSCSPISGHRSVSWYQQTPGQGLQFLFEYFSETQRNKGNFPGRFSGRQFSNSRSEMNVSTLELGDSALYLCASSSTGGLNEKLFFGSGTQLSVL.

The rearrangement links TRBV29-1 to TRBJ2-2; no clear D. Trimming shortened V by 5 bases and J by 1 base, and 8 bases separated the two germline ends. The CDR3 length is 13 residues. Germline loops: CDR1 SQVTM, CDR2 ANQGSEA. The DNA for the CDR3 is TGCAGCGTTCGCCGGCTGAACACCGGGGAGCTGTTTTTT. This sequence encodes CSVRRLNTGELFF.

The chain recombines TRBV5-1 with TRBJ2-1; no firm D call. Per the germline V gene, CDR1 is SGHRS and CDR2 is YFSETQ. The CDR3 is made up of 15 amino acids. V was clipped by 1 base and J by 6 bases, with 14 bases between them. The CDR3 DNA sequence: TGCGCCAGCAGCTTGAACGACCGGATTTCCAATGAGCAGTTCTTC. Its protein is CASSLNDRISNEQFF.

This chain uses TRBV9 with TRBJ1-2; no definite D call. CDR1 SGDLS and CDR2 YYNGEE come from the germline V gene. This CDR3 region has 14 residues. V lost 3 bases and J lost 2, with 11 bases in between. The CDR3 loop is CASSGESGNYGYTF. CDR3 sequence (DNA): TGTGCCAGCAGCGGGGAATCGGGGAACTATGGCTACACCTTC.

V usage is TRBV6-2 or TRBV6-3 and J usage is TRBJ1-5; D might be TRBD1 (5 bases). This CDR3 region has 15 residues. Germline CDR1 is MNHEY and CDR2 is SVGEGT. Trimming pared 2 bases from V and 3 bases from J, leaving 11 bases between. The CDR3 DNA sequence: TGTGCCAGCAGTTACCCCGACAGTCTCAATCAGCCCCAGCATTTT. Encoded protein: CASSYPDSLNQPQHF.

The chain's CDR3 is CASSLGLREAETQYF. CDR3 in DNA: TGTGCCAGCAGTTTAGGATTAAGGGAGGCGGAGACCCAGTACTTC. The rearrangement uses TRBV28 and TRBJ2-5, with D perhaps TRBD2 (6 bases). Germline CDR1 and CDR2: MDHEN and SYDVKM. Trimming stripped 2 bases from V and 5 bases from J, with 15 bases between. This CDR3 has 15 amino acids. The whole variable domain, filled in from reference TRBV28 and TRBJ2-5, reads DVKVTQSSRYLVKRTGEKVFLECVQDMDHENMFWYRQDPGLGLRLIYFSYDVKMKEKGDIPEGYSVSREKKERFSLILESASTNQTSMYLCASSLGLREAETQYFGPGTRLLVL.

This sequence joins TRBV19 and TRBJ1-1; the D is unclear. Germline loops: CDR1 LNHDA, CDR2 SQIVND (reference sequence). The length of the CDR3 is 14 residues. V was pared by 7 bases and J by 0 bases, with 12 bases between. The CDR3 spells CASINPAVNTEAFF. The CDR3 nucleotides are TGTGCCAGTATCAACCCAGCGGTGAACACTGAAGCTTTCTTT.

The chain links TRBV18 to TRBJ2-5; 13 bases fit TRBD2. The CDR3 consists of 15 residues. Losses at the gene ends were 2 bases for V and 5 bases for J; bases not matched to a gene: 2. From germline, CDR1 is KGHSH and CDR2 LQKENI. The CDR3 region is CASSPGTSGAETQYF. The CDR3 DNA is TGTGCCAGCTCACCAGGGACTAGCGGGGCGGAGACCCAGTACTTC.

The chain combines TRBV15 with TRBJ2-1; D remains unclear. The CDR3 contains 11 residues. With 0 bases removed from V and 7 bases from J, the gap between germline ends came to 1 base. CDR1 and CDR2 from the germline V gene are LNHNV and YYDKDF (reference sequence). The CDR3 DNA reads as TGTGCCACCAGCAGAGAGAATGAGCAGTTCTTC. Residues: CATSRENEQFF.